One sample yielded the 15 T cell receptor beta chains listed below, sequenced in a study of T cells in Graves' hyperthyroidism and ophthalmopathy. TCR beta CDR3 regions were amplified from RNA transcripts. First-round RT-PCR of the TCR CDR3 relied on the HTBI primer set. TCRdb reprocessed the multiplex PCR reads via MiXCR and lists one record per CDR3 protein. The sample lists a few hundred thousand distinct CDR3 sequences; under 25% were seen once. The sample consisted of blood. The receptors were sampled from a man aged 18 to 29 with Graves' hyperthyroidism.

This clonotype was observed a few times. This chain joins TRBV4-1 and TRBJ2-5; D ambiguous. Trimming shortened V by 1 base and J by 2 bases, and 14 bases separated the two germline ends. The CDR3 totals 16 residues. CDR1 is MGHRA, CDR2 YSYEKL, per germline. The CDR3 DNA reads TGCGCCAGCAGCCAAGGCGTCGGAGCTTTACAAGAGACCCAGTACTTC. Protein: CASSQGVGALQETQYF.

This clonotype came up many times. This rearrangement joins TRBV11-1 to TRBJ1-3; 7 positions agree with TRBD1. The ends lost 4 bases at V and 4 bases at J; junction bases unmatched: 19. This CDR3 comprises 19 residues. CDR1 SGHAT and CDR2 FQDESV come from the germline V gene (reference sequence). CDR3 in amino acids: CASSSNAVKWTGGGNTIYF. In DNA form, the CDR3 reads TGTGCCAGCAGCTCTAACGCCGTTAAGTGGACAGGCGGGGGAAACACCATATATTTT.

This clonotype was counted many times. V is TRBV7-9 and J is TRBJ2-7, with D possibly called TRBD1 or TRBD2 (5 bases each). Deletions cut 4 bases from V and 4 bases from J, with 8 bases between. The CDR3 sequence is 12 residues long. Germline lookup yields CDR1 SEHNR and CDR2 FQNEAQ (reference sequence). The CDR3 sequence: CASSWDGYEQYF. The CDR3 nucleotides are TGTGCCAGCAGCTGGGACGGGTACGAGCAGTACTTC.

J is TRBJ2-2 and V is TRBV11-2; tentative D call: TRBD1 (5 bases). Germline V gene lookup returns CDR1 SGHAT and CDR2 FQNNGV. The CDR3 has 16 residues. V lost 4 bases and J 3 bases, leaving 15 bases between the germline ends. The CDR3 DNA sequence: TGTGCCAGCAGCTCGGCCCAGGGATACGACACCGGGGAGCTGTTTTTT. As protein: CASSSAQGYDTGELFF.

The chain is built from TRBV19 and TRBJ1-2; 9 nucleotides agree with TRBD1. The CDR3 totals 13 residues. Germline V gives CDR1 LNHDA, CDR2 SQIVND (reference sequence). V trimming: 6 bases; J trimming: 7 bases; junction bases outside the gene matches: 6. CDR3: CASRSQGAGGYTF. The DNA of the CDR3 is TGTGCCAGTAGATCACAGGGGGCAGGTGGCTACACCTTC. The complete variable domain, with remaining parts taken from reference TRBV19 and TRBJ1-2, reads DGGITQSPKYLFRKEGQNVTLSCEQNLNHDAMYWYRQDPGQGLRLIYYSQIVNDFQKGDIAEGYSVSREKKESFPLTVTSAQKNPTAFYLCASRSQGAGGYTFGSGTRLTVV.

As for this clonotype: A read error may be the cause here, since a much bigger clone is one base away. The chain recombines TRBV30 with TRBJ2-2; D ambiguous. Germline V gives CDR1 GTSNPN, CDR2 SVGIG (reference sequence). CDR3 size: 14 residues. V lost 7 bases to trimming and J lost 2 bases, with 14 bases between them. Here the CDR3 reads CASRVVSNTGELFF. The CDR3 DNA follows: TGTGCCTCGAGAGTGGTCAGTAACACCGGGGAGCTGTTTTTT.

This clonotype was counted ten times or more. The rearrangement joins TRBV12-3 or TRBV12-4 to TRBJ2-5; possibly TRBD2 for D (7 bases). Trimming took off 3 bases at V and 5 bases at J, with 13 bases between the two ends. The CDR3 is made up of 14 amino acids. The DNA of the CDR3 is TGTGCCAGCAGTTTGTGGGGGGGCGGGGAGACCCAGTACTTC. It is translated as CASSLWGGGETQYF.

The chain employs TRBV6-1 and TRBJ2-7; D gene uncertain. Trimming removed 4 bases at V and 2 bases at J, with 15 bases between. This CDR3 comprises 15 residues. Germline CDR1 MNHNS, CDR2 SASEGT. CDR3 residues: CASSARSGRPYEQYF. The CDR3, as DNA: TGTGCCAGCAGTGCCAGGAGTGGCAGACCCTACGAGCAGTACTTC.

In this sample, this clonotype turned up many times. The CDR3 nucleotides are TGTGCCATTAGACTAGCGGACTCCTACGAGCAGTACTTC. Translation: CAIRLADSYEQYF. V usage is TRBV2 and J usage is TRBJ2-7; TRBD2 matches at 9 bases. From germline, CDR1 is SNHLY and CDR2 FYNNEI. The CDR3 has 13 amino acids. J lost 0 bases, V lost 10 bases, and 4 bases had no gene match.

For this clonotype: A much bigger clone sits one base away, suggesting this may be a read error. The chain is built from TRBV6-1 and TRBJ1-1; the match to TRBD1 covers 8 bases. Losses at the gene ends were 1 base for V and 0 bases for J; bases not matched to a gene: 7. Germline CDR1 MNHNS, CDR2 SASEGT. The CDR3 contains 17 residues. CDR3 amino acids: CASSEGTGLNMNTEAFF. In DNA, the CDR3 is TGTGCCAGCAGTGAAGGGACAGGGTTAAACATGAACACTGAAGCTTTCTTT.

This clonotype was counted at least ten times. The chain joins TRBV6-2 or TRBV6-3 to TRBJ1-1, with 9 nucleotides matching TRBD1. CDR3 length: 13 residues. CDR1 is MNHEY and CDR2 is SVGEGT in the germline V gene. With V trimmed by 6 bases and J by 11 bases, 10 bases remained unmatched. This CDR3 is CASSRTGGWPAFF. The CDR3 region has the DNA TGTGCCAGCAGCCGAACAGGGGGCTGGCCGGCTTTCTTT.

V and J are TRBV4-1 and TRBJ1-1; D unclear. The CDR3 totals 12 residues. V was pared by 3 bases and J by 3 bases, with 5 bases between. The germline CDR1 and CDR2 sequences are MGHRA and YSYEKL. The CDR3 DNA sequence: TGCGCCAGCAGCCAGTTATACACTGAAGCTTTCTTT. Translation: CASSQLYTEAFF.

This clonotype showed up just a few times. This chain uses TRBV28 with TRBJ2-2; 7 nucleotides match TRBD1. Germline trimming cut 11 bases from V and 9 bases from J; bases unmatched to any gene: 18. This CDR3 is 15 amino acids long. The germline V gene encodes CDR1 MDHEN and CDR2 SYDVKM. The CDR3 DNA follows: TGTGCCCGACAGGGCCTTGGGGCGTCCCCGCGGGAGCTGTTTTTT. This sequence encodes CARQGLGASPRELFF.

This sequence joins TRBV20-1 and TRBJ1-1; D ambiguous. Trimming took off 2 bases at V and 0 bases at J, with 10 bases between the two ends. Germline values: CDR1 DFQATT, CDR2 SNEGSKA (reference sequence). CDR3 length equals 14 residues. CDR3 in amino acids: CSARSGSVNTEAFF. The DNA for the CDR3 is TGCAGTGCTAGAAGCGGTTCCGTGAACACTGAAGCTTTCTTT.

In its sample, this clonotype was seen many times. V usage is TRBV7-2 and J usage is TRBJ1-6, with TRBD1 identical over 7 bases. V gave up 3 bases and J gave up 4 bases; unmatched junction bases: 3. The CDR3 sequence is 15 residues long. Germline CDR1 and CDR2: SGHTA and FQGNSA. CDR3 in DNA: TGTGCCAGCAGCTTTCCGGGACAGTATAATTCACCCCTCCACTTT. It translates to CASSFPGQYNSPLHF.